This TCR beta chain was profiled in a study of regulatory T cells in long-lasting Graves disease. General observations from the study: Newly diagnosed Graves' patients had higher TCR diversity than persistent ones.

Libraries of TCR beta came from iRepertoire HTBI primers plus Arm-PCR of CDR3 regions. Each CDR3 protein gets one entry after TCRdb re-called the multiplex PCR reads with MiXCR. The data contain a few hundred thousand distinct CDR3 sequences, around a fifth of them singletons. In regard to this clonotype: Its specificity is not known.

Regarding time point: newly diagnosed GD, antithyroid drugs for less than 3 months. PBMC RNA served as the TCR library source. It was American Thyroid Association guidelines that determined Graves' disease diagnosis. These data are also associated with another study on T cells in Graves' hyperthyroidism and ophthalmopathy. That source reports: Uncontrolled infection, other autoimmune disease, pregnancy or lactation excluded patients.

The source is a woman aged 25 to 39 with Graves disease. Sequenced material: peripheral blood mononuclear cells (PBMCs), taken at new diagnosis, from a patient treated with antithyroid drugs.

The CDR3 spells CASSPLISDSPAGYEKLFF. CDR3 coding DNA: TGTGCCAGCTCACCCCTAATCTCTGACAGCCCCGCAGGCTATGAAAAACTGTTTTTT. The chain combines TRBV18 with TRBJ1-4, with D maybe TRBD1 (5 bases). Between the trimmed V and J ends, which lost 3 bases and 6 bases, there was a span of 26 bases. The CDR3 has 19 amino acids. In germline, CDR1 is KGHSH, CDR2 LQKENI.